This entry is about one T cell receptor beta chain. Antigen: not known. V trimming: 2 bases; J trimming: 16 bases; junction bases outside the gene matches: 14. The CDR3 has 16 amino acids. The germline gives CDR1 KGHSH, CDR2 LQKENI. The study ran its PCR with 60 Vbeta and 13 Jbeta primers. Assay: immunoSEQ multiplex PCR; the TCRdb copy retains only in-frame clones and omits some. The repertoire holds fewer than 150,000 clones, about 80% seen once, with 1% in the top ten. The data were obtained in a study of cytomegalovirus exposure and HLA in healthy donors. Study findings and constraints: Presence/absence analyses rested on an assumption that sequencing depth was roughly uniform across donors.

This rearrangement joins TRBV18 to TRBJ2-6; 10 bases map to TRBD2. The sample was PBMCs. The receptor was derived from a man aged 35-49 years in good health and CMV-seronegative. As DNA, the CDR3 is TGTGCCAGCTCACCAATAATCCTAGCGGGAGAAGCTGGGCTGACTTTC. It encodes CASSPIILAGEAGLTF.